This T cell receptor beta chain appears in the sequencing data of a study of blood T cells in healthy people across ages. CDR3 length: 14 amino acids. CDR1 and CDR2 (germline): MDHEN, SYDVKM. Trimming took 2 bases from V and 3 from J, leaving 11 bases between them. Then a second PCR, running roughly 6 to 11 cycles, was carried out with a sample-barcoded 5' primer and a J-beta primer mix. TCRdb redid the calling of the 5' RACE reads with MiXCR, one entry per CDR3 protein. The data contain some 1,800,000 distinct CDR3 sequences, roughly 43% of them singletons. The gene calls are TRBV28 and TRBJ2-7; D is ambiguous. Sequencing was carried out using blood. The clonotype was recovered from a human donor in good health. The CDR3 coding sequence is TGTGCCAGCAGTTTAGGAAGGAATCGCTACGAGCAGTACTTC. Amino acids: CASSLGRNRYEQYF.